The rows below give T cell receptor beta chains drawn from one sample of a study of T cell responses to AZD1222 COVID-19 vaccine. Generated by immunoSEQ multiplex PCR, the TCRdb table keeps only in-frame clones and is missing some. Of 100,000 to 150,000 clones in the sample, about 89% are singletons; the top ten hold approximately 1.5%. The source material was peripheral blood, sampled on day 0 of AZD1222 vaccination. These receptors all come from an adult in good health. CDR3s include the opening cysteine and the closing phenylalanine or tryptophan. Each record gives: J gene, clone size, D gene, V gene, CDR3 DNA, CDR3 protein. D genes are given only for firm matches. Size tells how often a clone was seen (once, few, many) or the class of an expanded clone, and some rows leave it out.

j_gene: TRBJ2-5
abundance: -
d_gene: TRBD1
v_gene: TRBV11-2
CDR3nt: TGTGCCAGCAGCATCCGGGACAGGGGCCCAGAGACCCAGTACTTC
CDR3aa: CASSIRDRGPETQYF

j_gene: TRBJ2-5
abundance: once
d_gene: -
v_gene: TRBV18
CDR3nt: TGTGCCAGCTCACCAAACCAAGAGACCCAGTACTTC
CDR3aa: CASSPNQETQYF

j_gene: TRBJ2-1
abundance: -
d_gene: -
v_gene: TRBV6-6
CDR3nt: TGTGCCAGCAGTTATGCAGGACCCAACATCGATGAGCAGTTCTTC
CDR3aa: CASSYAGPNIDEQFF

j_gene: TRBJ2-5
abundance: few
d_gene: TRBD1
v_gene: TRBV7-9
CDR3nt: TGTGCCACTGGGAGAGGGACAGGGTTCGAGACCCAGTACTTC
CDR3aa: CATGRGTGFETQYF

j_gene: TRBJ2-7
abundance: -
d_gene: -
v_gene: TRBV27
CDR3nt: TGTGCCAGCAGTTCACCTGGGGCAGGACCCTACGAGCAGTACTTC
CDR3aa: CASSSPGAGPYEQYF

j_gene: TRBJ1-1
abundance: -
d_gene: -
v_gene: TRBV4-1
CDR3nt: TGCGCCAGCAGCCCCCTCCTGTTAGACGTATTGAACACTGAAGCTTTCTTT
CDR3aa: CASSPLLLDVLNTEAFF

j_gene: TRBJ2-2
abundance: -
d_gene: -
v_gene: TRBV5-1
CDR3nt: TGCGCCAGCAGCTTGGGACGGGGGGCCTCGAACACCGGGGAGCTGTTTTTT
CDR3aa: CASSLGRGASNTGELFF

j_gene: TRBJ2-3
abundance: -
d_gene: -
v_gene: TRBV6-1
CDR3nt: TGTGCCGCCGACCCGGGGGCCTCCACAGATACGCAGTATTTT
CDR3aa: CAADPGASTDTQYF

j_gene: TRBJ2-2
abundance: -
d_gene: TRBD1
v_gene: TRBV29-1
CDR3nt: TGCAGCGTTCCGACAGGGCCCTTAGACACCGGGGAGCTGTTTTTT
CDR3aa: CSVPTGPLDTGELFF

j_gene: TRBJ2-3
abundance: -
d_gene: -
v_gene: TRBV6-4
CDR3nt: TGTGCCAGCGCGAAGGAATTTGCAGATACGCAGTATTTT
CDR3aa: CASAKEFADTQYF

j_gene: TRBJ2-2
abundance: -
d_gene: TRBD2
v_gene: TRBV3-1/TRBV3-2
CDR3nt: TGTGCCAGCAGCCTAGGCGGGGGGGGTGACGCCGGGGAGCTGTTTTTT
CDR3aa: CASSLGGGGDAGELFF

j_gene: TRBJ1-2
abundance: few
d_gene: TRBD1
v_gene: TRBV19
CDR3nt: TGTGCCAGTAGTCGAATTTTGTCGGGACAGCTTGGCGGCTACACCTTC
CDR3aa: CASSRILSGQLGGYTF

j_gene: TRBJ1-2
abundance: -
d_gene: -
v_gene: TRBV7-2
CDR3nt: TGTGCCAGCAGCCAACTCAGGGGAGGCTATGGCTACACCTTC
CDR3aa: CASSQLRGGYGYTF

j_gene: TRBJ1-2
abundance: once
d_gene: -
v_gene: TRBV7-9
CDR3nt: TGTGCCAGCAGCTTAGGGGGCGCAATTGGTGGCTACACCTTC
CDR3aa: CASSLGGAIGGYTF

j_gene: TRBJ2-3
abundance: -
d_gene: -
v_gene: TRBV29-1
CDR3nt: TGCAGCGTCCGGTTGGCAGGACGGGGCACAGATACGCAGTATTTT
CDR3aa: CSVRLAGRGTDTQYF

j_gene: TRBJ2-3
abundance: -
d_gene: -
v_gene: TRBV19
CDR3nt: TGTGCCAGTAGTATAACTCGCACTGGAAGCACAGATACGCAGTATTTT
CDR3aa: CASSITRTGSTDTQYF

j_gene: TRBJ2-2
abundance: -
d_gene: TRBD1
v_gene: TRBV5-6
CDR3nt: TGTGCCAGCAGCTTAAAGGGGGCCCTCCTTATGAACACCGGGGAGCTGTTTTTT
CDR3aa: CASSLKGALLMNTGELFF

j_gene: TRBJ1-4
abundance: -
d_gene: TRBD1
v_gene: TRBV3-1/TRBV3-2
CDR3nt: TGTGCCAGCAGTGGGACAGGGTGGAGTAGTGAAAAACTGTTTTTT
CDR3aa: CASSGTGWSSEKLFF

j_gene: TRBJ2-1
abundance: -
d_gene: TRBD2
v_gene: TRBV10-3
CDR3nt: TGTGCCATCAGTGAGCAGGGACTAGCGAATGAGCAGTTCTTC
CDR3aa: CAISEQGLANEQFF

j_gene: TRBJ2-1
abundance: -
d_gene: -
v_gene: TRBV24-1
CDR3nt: TGTGCCACCAGTGACCGGACCCCGGCAGGGCGTTACAATGAGCAGTTCTTC
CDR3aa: CATSDRTPAGRYNEQFF

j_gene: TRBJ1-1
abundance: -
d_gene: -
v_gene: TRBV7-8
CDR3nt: TGTGCCAGCAGCGGTGGACCTTGGGAAGCGGCTGAAGCTTTCTTT
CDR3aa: CASSGGPWEAAEAFF

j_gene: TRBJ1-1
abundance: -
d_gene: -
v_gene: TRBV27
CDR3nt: TGTGCCAGCAGTTTCGGGGAAAACACTGAAGCTTTCTTT
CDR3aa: CASSFGENTEAFF

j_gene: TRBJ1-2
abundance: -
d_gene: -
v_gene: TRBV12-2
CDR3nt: TGTGCAAGTCGCTTAGCATTGACACCGGGGAGCTATGGCTACACCTTC
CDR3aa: CASRLALTPGSYGYTF

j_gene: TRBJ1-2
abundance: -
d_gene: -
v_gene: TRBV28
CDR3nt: TGTGCCAGCAGTTCGTTGGCCGATGGCTACACCTTC
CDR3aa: CASSSLADGYTF

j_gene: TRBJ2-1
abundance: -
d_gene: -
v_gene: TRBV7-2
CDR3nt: TGTGCCAGCAGCGGCTATCTGGAGAATGAGCAGTTCTTC
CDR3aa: CASSGYLENEQFF

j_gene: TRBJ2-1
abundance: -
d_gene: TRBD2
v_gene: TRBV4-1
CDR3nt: TGCGCCAGCAGCCAACTAGCGGGAGGGAACAATGAGCAGTTCTTC
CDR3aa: CASSQLAGGNNEQFF

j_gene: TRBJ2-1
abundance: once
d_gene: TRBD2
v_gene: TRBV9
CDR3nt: TGTGCCAGCAGCGTTTCACCAGCGGGAGGAAATGAGCAGTTCTTC
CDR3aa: CASSVSPAGGNEQFF

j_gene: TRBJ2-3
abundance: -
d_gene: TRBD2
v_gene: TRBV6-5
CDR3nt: TGTGCCAGCCGACTAGCGGGATCCCCCACAGATACGCAGTATTTT
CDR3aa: CASRLAGSPTDTQYF

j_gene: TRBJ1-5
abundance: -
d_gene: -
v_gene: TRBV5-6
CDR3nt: TGTGCCAGCAGCCGAACTGCAGGCGGCGGCAATCAGCCCCAGCATTTT
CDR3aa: CASSRTAGGGNQPQHF

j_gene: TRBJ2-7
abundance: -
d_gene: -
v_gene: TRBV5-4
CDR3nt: TGTGCCAGCAGACCCCACGGAGGCGGTTACTACGAGCAGTACTTC
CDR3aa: CASRPHGGGYYEQYF

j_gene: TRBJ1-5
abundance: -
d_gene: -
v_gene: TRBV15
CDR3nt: TGTGCCACCAGCAGAAGGGATCTACTCCCTTATAGCAATCAGCCCCAGCATTTT
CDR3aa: CATSRRDLLPYSNQPQHF

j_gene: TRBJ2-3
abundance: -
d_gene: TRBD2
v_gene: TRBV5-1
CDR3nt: TGCGCCAGCAGCTTGGGAGAGCGGGGCCCAGATACGCAGTATTTT
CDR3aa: CASSLGERGPDTQYF

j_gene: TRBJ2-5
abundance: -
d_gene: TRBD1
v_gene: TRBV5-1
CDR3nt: TGCGCCAGCAGCCGAGGGGGGACAGGGGGCGAGACCCAGTACTTC
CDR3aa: CASSRGGTGGETQYF

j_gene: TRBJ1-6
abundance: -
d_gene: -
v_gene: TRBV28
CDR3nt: TGTGCCAGCAGTTTCTTTCCCAGGGACCTATGGTCCCATTCACCCCTCCACTTT
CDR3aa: CASSFFPRDLWSHSPLHF

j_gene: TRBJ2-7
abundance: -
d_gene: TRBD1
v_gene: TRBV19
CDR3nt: TGTGCCAGTAGCTACGGGACAGGGTCGTCCTACGAGCAGTACTTC
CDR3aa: CASSYGTGSSYEQYF

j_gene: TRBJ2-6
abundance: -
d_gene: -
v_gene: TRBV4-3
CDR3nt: TGCGCCAGCAGCCAAGACGCTAGCTCTGGGGCCAACGTCCTGACTTTC
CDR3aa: CASSQDASSGANVLTF

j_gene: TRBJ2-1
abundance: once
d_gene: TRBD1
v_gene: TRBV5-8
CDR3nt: TGTGCCAGCAGCTTGGTGTTCGGGACAGGGTCTGTTAATGAGCAGTTCTTC
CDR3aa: CASSLVFGTGSVNEQFF

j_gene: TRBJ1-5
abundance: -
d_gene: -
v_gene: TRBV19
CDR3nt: TGTGCCAGTAGTCTTTCAACAGGGTGGGAGGGACAGCCCCAGCATTTT
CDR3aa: CASSLSTGWEGQPQHF

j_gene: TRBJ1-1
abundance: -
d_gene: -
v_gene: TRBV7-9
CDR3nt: TGTGCCAGCAGCTTAAGTGGGGGGGACACTGAAGCTTTCTTT
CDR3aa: CASSLSGGDTEAFF

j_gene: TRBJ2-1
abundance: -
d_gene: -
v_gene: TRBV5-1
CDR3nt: TGCGCCAGCAGCTTGGGAGGTTCTGGCCCGTACAATGAGCAGTTCTTC
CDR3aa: CASSLGGSGPYNEQFF

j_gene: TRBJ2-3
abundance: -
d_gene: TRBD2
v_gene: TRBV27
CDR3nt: TGTGCCAGCAGTTTCCTCCGGGGGACTAGCGGAACAGATACGCAGTATTTT
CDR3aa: CASSFLRGTSGTDTQYF

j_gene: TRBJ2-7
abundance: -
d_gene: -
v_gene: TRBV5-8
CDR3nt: TGTGCCAGCAGCTTAAGACGTGCCCTCTCTTACGAGCAGTACTTC
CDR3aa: CASSLRRALSYEQYF

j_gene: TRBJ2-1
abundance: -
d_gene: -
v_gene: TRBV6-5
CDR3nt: TGTGCCAGCAGTTACTCCCAGGCCAATGAGCAGTTCTTC
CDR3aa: CASSYSQANEQFF

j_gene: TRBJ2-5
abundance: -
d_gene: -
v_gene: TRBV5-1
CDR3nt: TGCGCCAGCAGCCTCTCGGGTCCCAAAGAGACCCAGTACTTC
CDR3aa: CASSLSGPKETQYF

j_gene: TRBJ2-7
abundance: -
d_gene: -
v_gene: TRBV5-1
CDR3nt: TGCGCCAGCAGCTTGGGAGGTCCAGGGGTTTACGGCTACGAGCAGTACTTC
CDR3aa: CASSLGGPGVYGYEQYF

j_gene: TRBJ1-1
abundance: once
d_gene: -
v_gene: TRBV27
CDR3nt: TGTGCCAGCAGTACTTACTTACAGGGAGTGAACACTGAAGCTTTCTTT
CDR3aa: CASSTYLQGVNTEAFF

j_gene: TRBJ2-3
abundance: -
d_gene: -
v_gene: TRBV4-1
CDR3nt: TGCGCCAGCAGCCCCCGCGCGGGCACAGATACGCAGTATTTT
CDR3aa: CASSPRAGTDTQYF

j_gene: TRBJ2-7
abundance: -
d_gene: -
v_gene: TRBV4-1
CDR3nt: TGCGCCAGCAGCCATGTTACTCCGGGAAACGAGCAGTACTTC
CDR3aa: CASSHVTPGNEQYF

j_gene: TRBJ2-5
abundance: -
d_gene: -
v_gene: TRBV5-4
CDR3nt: TGTGCCAGCAGCTTCTTTATGGAAGAGACCCAGTACTTC
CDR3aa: CASSFFMEETQYF

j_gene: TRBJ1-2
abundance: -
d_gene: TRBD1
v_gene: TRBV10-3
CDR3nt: TGTGCCATCCACTCCACCCAGGGGGCGCATTCTAACTATGGCTACACCTTC
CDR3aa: CAIHSTQGAHSNYGYTF